This entry describes one T cell receptor (beta chain). Its antigen is as yet unknown. Sequenced by immunoSEQ multiplex PCR; TCRdb stores in-frame clones only, minus some. The sample yields 210,000 or so clones, about 91% seen once. The sample belongs to a study of cytomegalovirus exposure and HLA in healthy donors. In the study overall: The roughly 700 first-cohort repertoires shared a platform with the approximately 120 validation repertoires, as reported in a later analysis. General observations from the study: Researchers counted around 150 TCR beta chains as cytomegalovirus-associated. As confirmed in vitro, three CMV-associated chains were specific for CMV antigens.

An approximately 130-subject validation cohort, separate from the 666-subject first cohort, supplied the donors. The CDR3 sequence is 11 residues long. V lost 3 bases and J lost 10, with 7 bases in between. Germline CDR1 reads MDHEN; CDR2 reads SYDVKM. Sequenced input: PBMCs. The chain is built from TRBV28 and TRBJ2-1; D call uncertain. The TCR originated in a woman younger than 35 in good health and CMV-seronegative. The CDR3 reads CASSFPSEQFF. The DNA for the CDR3 is TGTGCCAGCAGTTTCCCTTCCGAGCAGTTCTTC.